This T cell receptor (beta chain) was obtained from a study of blood T cell repertoires in COVID-19. There are 15 residues in the CDR3. The V and J ends lost 4 bases and 5 bases respectively, with 12 bases between them. CDR1 is MRHNA, CDR2 SNTAGT, per germline. Repertoires were generated with immunoSEQ multiplex PCR, while TCRdb's copy carries only in-frame clones and drops some. The sample yields about 180,000 clones, 85% to 90% seen once. Material for sequencing was peripheral blood. The origin of this receptor is a woman aged 30 to 39 with active or convalescent COVID-19. The chain employs TRBV6-4 and TRBJ1-6; tentatively, D is TRBD1 (6 bases). The CDR3 sequence: CASSVQGQNNSPLHF. The CDR3 DNA reads TGTGCCAGCAGTGTTCAGGGGCAGAATAATTCACCCCTCCACTTT.